These 23 T cell receptor beta chains originate from one sample sequenced in a study of blood T cell repertoires in COVID-19. Repertoires were generated with immunoSEQ multiplex PCR, while TCRdb's copy carries only in-frame clones and drops some. The sample holds 90,000 to 100,000 clones, roughly 80% seen once. The sequenced sample was peripheral blood. The origin of the receptors is a man in his 60s with acute or convalescent COVID-19.

V and J are TRBV5-6 and TRBJ2-6, with 10 bases identical to TRBD2. The junction had 1 base not matched to a gene; V was cut back by 0 bases and J by 1 base. The CDR3 is 17 residues long. The V gene's germline CDR1 is SGHDT and CDR2 YYEEEE. The CDR3 DNA reads TGTGCCAGCAGCTTGGCAGCGGGGGGGTCTGGGGCCAACGTCCTGACTTTC. Protein product: CASSLAAGGSGANVLTF.

The chain links TRBV11-3 to TRBJ1-2; TRBD1 is a possible D gene (5 bases). Germline CDR1 SGHNT, CDR2 YENEEA. This CDR3 spans 13 amino acids. Trimming shortened V by 5 bases and J by 5 bases, and 12 bases separated the two germline ends. As DNA, the CDR3 is TGTGCCAGCAGCCGTGGGGGGGAATATGGCTACACCTTC. As protein: CASSRGGEYGYTF. The whole variable domain, filled in from reference TRBV11-3 and TRBJ1-2, reads EAGVVQSPRYKIIEKKQPVAFWCNPISGHNTLYWYLQNLGQGPELLIRYENEEAVDDSQLPKDRFSAERLKGVDSTLKIQPAELGDSAVYLCASSRGGEYGYTFGSGTRLTVV.

V and J are TRBV18 and TRBJ1-1, with 8 nucleotides matching TRBD1. Per germline, CDR1 KGHSH and CDR2 LQKENI. The CDR3 contains 14 residues. J gave up 0 bases and V 4 bases, and 1 base lay outside the gene matches. The CDR3 coding sequence is TGTGCCAGCTCACTGACAGGGGTGAACACTGAAGCTTTCTTT. It specifies CASSLTGVNTEAFF.

CDR3 amino acids: CASSSRGQLTDTQYF. The DNA for the CDR3 is TGTGCCAGCAGCTCCAGGGGGCAGCTTACAGATACGCAGTATTTT. The chain has TRBV7-2 and TRBJ2-3, with 8 bases identical to TRBD1. This CDR3 is built from 15 residues. Germline assignment: CDR1 SGHTA and CDR2 FQGNSA. Trimming at V came to 4 bases and at J to 3 bases, leaving 6 bases not matched to a gene.

V and J are TRBV4-3 and TRBJ2-7, with TRBD2 matching over 10 bases. Losses at the gene ends were 0 bases for V and 2 bases for J; bases not matched to a gene: 4. Germline V gives CDR1 LGHNA, CDR2 YSLEER. This CDR3 is 16 amino acids long. CDR3 in DNA: TGCGCCAGCAGCCAAGATCTAGCGGGAGCGACCTACGAGCAGTACTTC. Its translation is CASSQDLAGATYEQYF.

V is TRBV15 and J is TRBJ2-1; 11 bases agree with TRBD2. There are 16 residues in the CDR3. V lost 1 base and J lost 11; bases outside the gene matches: 10. Germline V lookup: CDR1 LNHNV, CDR2 YYDKDF (reference sequence). The CDR3 loop reads CATSRGLLAGDHQQFF. CDR3 in DNA: TGTGCCACCAGCAGAGGTCTACTAGCGGGAGATCATCAGCAGTTCTTC.

This clone was seen only a few times. This sequence joins TRBV24-1 and TRBJ1-2; TRBD1 matches 10 bases. V trimming: 4 bases; J trimming: 4 bases; junction bases outside the gene matches: 8. CDR1 and CDR2 (germline): KGHDR, SFDVKD. The CDR3 consists of 16 residues. The CDR3 region has the DNA TGTGCCACCAGTGACCGAAGACAGGGGGCCTTCTATGGCTACACCTTC. It yields the protein CATSDRRQGAFYGYTF.

The V call is TRBV5-1, the J call TRBJ2-3; D might be TRBD1 (6 bases). The CDR3 spans 17 residues. V shed 1 base and J shed 7 bases, with 22 bases lying between them. Germline lookup yields CDR1 SGHRS and CDR2 YFSETQ. The CDR3 region has the DNA TGCGCCAGCAGCTTGACTACGACAGGAAACGCTGGCCATACGCAGTATTTT. Its translation is CASSLTTTGNAGHTQYF.

The V gene is TRBV6-5, the J gene TRBJ2-7; 7 nucleotides line up with TRBD1. J lost 3 bases, V lost 6 bases, and 8 bases had no gene match. The length of the CDR3 is 14 residues. CDR1 MNHEY and CDR2 SVGAGI come from the germline V gene. CDR3 DNA: TGTGCCAGCAGCGCAGGGACAGTGGACTACGAGCAGTACTTC. Protein: CASSAGTVDYEQYF.

The chain uses TRBV6-5 and TRBJ2-3, with TRBD2 matching 7 bases. This CDR3 is 14 amino acids long. Germline loops: CDR1 MNHEY, CDR2 SVGAGI. Losses at the gene ends were 6 bases for V and 4 bases for J; bases not matched to a gene: 7. The CDR3 protein is CASSLLGLADTQYF. The DNA of the CDR3 is TGTGCCAGCAGCCTACTCGGACTAGCAGATACGCAGTATTTT.

This clone is a singleton in its sample. This chain links TRBV28 with TRBJ2-7, with D maybe TRBD1 (5 bases). This CDR3 comprises 15 residues. V lost 4 bases and J 1 base, leaving 14 bases between the germline ends. Germline V gives CDR1 MDHEN, CDR2 SYDVKM. The CDR3, as DNA: TGTGCCAGCAGTTACGGACACACCGGTTCCTACGAGCAGTACTTC. It specifies CASSYGHTGSYEQYF.

There are a few counts of this clone. This CDR3 is also generated by other DNA sequences in the sample. The J gene is TRBJ2-6, the V gene TRBV5-1, with a tentative D call TRBD1 (6 bases). Germline values: CDR1 SGHRS, CDR2 YFSETQ. The CDR3 extends over 16 amino acids. Trimming pared 0 bases from V and 2 bases from J, leaving 9 bases between. CDR3 nucleotide sequence: TGCGCCAGCAGCTTGGCCTCAGGGGCTGGGGCCAACGTCCTGACTTTC. This encodes CASSLASGAGANVLTF.

The V call is TRBV18, the J call TRBJ2-3; TRBD2 might be the D (7 bases). Germline V gene lookup returns CDR1 KGHSH and CDR2 LQKENI. The CDR3 runs to 14 residues. V shed 5 bases and J shed 7 bases, with 16 bases lying between them. DNA for the CDR3: TGTGCCAGCTCAGCGGACAGAGCGGGAAATACGCAGTATTTT. This gives the protein CASSADRAGNTQYF.

This rearrangement joins TRBV14 to TRBJ1-1; TRBD1 matches at 7 bases. V lost 3 bases, J lost 1 base, and 5 bases stayed unmatched. Germline V lookup: CDR1 SGHDN, CDR2 FVKESK. The CDR3 length is 15 residues. The CDR3 coding sequence is TGTGCCAGCAGCCACTCCTCAGGGGGGAACACTGAAGCTTTCTTT. It specifies CASSHSSGGNTEAFF.

The chain is built from TRBV14 and TRBJ2-7, with unresolved D. Deletions cut 0 bases from V and 3 bases from J, with 3 bases between. Germline V gene data show CDR1 as SGHDN and CDR2 as FVKESK. The CDR3 has 12 residues. The DNA for the CDR3 is TGTGCCAGCAGCCAAGACATCTACGAGCAGTACTTC. It encodes CASSQDIYEQYF. The variable domain in full, completed from reference TRBV14 and TRBJ2-7, reads EAGVTQFPSHSVIEKGQTVTLRCDPISGHDNLYWYRRVMGKEIKFLLHFVKESKQDESGMPNNRFLAERTGGTYSTLKVQPAELEDSGVYFCASSQDIYEQYFGPGTRLTVT.

The chain recombines TRBV21-1 with TRBJ2-7; the table calls TRBD1, which could not be checked here. TRBV21-1 counts as a pseudogene. This CDR3 spans 13 amino acids. CDR3 nucleotides: TGTGCCAGCCGCTGGGGCAGCCTCTACGAGCAGTACTTC. This codes for CASRWGSLYEQYF.

This chain uses TRBV6-5 with TRBJ2-2; D possibly corresponds to TRBD1 (5 bases). Trimming shortened V by 5 bases and J by 6 bases, and 10 bases separated the two germline ends. CDR1 and CDR2 from the germline V gene are MNHEY and SVGAGI. The CDR3 consists of 13 residues. CDR3 bases: TGTGCCAGCAGTCCAGGGCTCGCCGGGGAGCTGTTTTTT. Its protein product is CASSPGLAGELFF.

The J gene is TRBJ2-2, the V gene TRBV19, with D unclear. The CDR3 extends over 15 amino acids. From germline, CDR1 is LNHDA and CDR2 SQIVND (reference sequence). Trimming removed 3 bases at V and 3 bases at J, with 11 bases between. The CDR3 sequence: CASSMASGDTGELFF. CDR3 in DNA: TGTGCCAGTAGTATGGCCTCCGGAGACACCGGGGAGCTGTTTTTT.

V and J are TRBV5-1 and TRBJ1-4, with D unresolved. V was cut by 4 bases and J by 8 bases, with 18 bases left in between. Germline assignment: CDR1 SGHRS and CDR2 YFSETQ. The CDR3 contains 15 residues. CDR3 DNA sequence: TGCGCCAGCAGCGTACGCGGGGTTTCGGGGGAAAAACTGTTTTTT. This sequence encodes CASSVRGVSGEKLFF. The full variable domain, rest sourced from reference TRBV5-1 and TRBJ1-4, is KAGVTQTPRYLIKTRGQQVTLSCSPISGHRSVSWYQQTPGQGLQFLFEYFSETQRNKGNFPGRFSGRQFSNSRSEMNVSTLELGDSALYLCASSVRGVSGEKLFFGSGTQLSVL.

This sequence joins TRBV19 and TRBJ2-6; D is perhaps TRBD1 (5 bases). Trimming left V 5 bases short and J 1 base short, with 9 bases between. Germline V gene data show CDR1 as LNHDA and CDR2 as SQIVND (reference sequence). The CDR3 covers 15 residues. The CDR3 is CASSRPGSGANVLTF. For the CDR3, the DNA is TGTGCCAGTAGTCGGCCAGGGTCTGGGGCCAACGTCCTGACTTTC.

This clone was seen only once. This chain connects TRBV29-1 to TRBJ2-7, with 7 nucleotides matching TRBD1. This CDR3 region has 14 residues. Germline CDR1 reads SQVTM; CDR2 reads ANQGSEA. Losses at the gene ends were 2 bases for V and 0 bases for J; bases not matched to a gene: 4. The CDR3 DNA is TGCAGCGTTGAAAAGGGACAGCACTCCTACGAGCAGTACTTC. Translation: CSVEKGQHSYEQYF.

The gene calls are TRBV7-2 and TRBJ1-2; D might be TRBD1 (5 bases). CDR1 is SGHTA, CDR2 FQGNSA, per germline. V was clipped by 1 base and J by 1 base, with 10 bases between them. The CDR3 sequence is 15 residues long. The CDR3: CASSLDGTVNYGYTF. In DNA, the CDR3 is TGTGCCAGCAGCTTAGATGGGACTGTTAACTATGGCTACACCTTC.

This clone has only one observation. The chain uses TRBV4-1 and TRBJ2-1; 7 bases fit TRBD1. This CDR3 is built from 16 residues. The ends lost 1 base at V and 8 bases at J; junction bases unmatched: 11. Germline loops: CDR1 MGHRA, CDR2 YSYEKL. The CDR3 sequence is CASSQGIQGSVDEQFF. DNA of the CDR3: TGCGCCAGCAGCCAAGGGATACAGGGGTCGGTGGATGAGCAGTTCTTC.